This T cell receptor beta chain was found in a study of somatic mutations in cytotoxic T cells in rheumatoid arthritis listed by TCRdb under 2017. General notes on the study: Peripheral blood (around 31 ml EDTA) was collected from patients immediately after diagnosis and before any treatment began. A FACSAria II or Sony SH800 was used to flow-sort some V beta antibody-stained T-cell populations at nearly 100% purity, and TCRB sequencing was also done on sorted V beta1+ cells. The study asked whether expanded CD8+ T-cell clones in newly diagnosed, untreated rheumatoid arthritis carry somatic mutations, and used TCRB deep sequencing to characterize clonality. A total of some 62 rheumatoid arthritis patients and 15 to 20 healthy controls underwent TCRB deep sequencing. Median age was essentially the same in the patient group and the control group.

Positive magnetic bead selection on an AutoMACS was used to isolate CD4+ and CD8+ cells, with flow cytometry used to check purity. Clonal expansions were first screened by flow cytometry with a TCR V beta antibody panel, then characterized by TCRB deep sequencing of sorted CD8+ fractions. Isolation of peripheral blood mononuclear cells was done through Ficoll-Paque PLUS density gradient separation. DNA from CD4-enriched, CD8-enriched or PBMC samples was extracted using Nucleospin Tissue or Tissue XS kits and then quantified on a Qubit 2.0 fluorometer. With respect to this clone: Its target antigen remains unknown. No clone much larger than this one lies a single base away; base qualities are absent.

Paper-wide results and their limitations: The expanded CD8+ clones had unknown antigen targets, and not appearing in virus-specific databases did not rule out that they were virus-specific. The finding that TRBV07 was slightly underrepresented in patients was left unadjusted for multiple comparisons. An increase of CD8+ clonality with age was seen in patients (Spearman r ~ 0.53) but not in healthy controls. CD8+ T-cell clonality in rheumatoid arthritis patients was not significantly different from that in age-matched healthy controls. In about an eighth of the roughly 65 patients the largest CD8+ clone exceeded 20% of CD8+ cells, and several identical CD8+ TCRB sequences were shared between blood and synovial fluid.

Sequencing of TCRB CDR3 was done on genomic DNA with the immunoSEQ assay. Per the source publication's procedure: Published virus-specific TCRB sequences were compared with patient CD8+ clones larger than 1%, and only a few matches were found. Nothing other than productive TCRB rearrangements was included in the analyses. A clone was defined by a unique TCRB CDR3 sequence, and clonality was computed as a productive clonality index based on Shannon entropy. Repertoire overlap for a pair of samples was computed from each clone's template counts relative to total templates per sample. V-gene usage from TCRB sequencing and V-gene usage measured by flow cytometry were correlated (Spearman r of approximately 0.62). TCRdb retrieved this table from immuneACCESS and kept in-frame rearrangements only. Not all clones are present; in checked studies, unresolved V genes account for under half, and no reason is known for the remainder. D and trimming were read from the DNA, whereas the V and J calls and clone size are those reported in that table. The sample records about 4,000 clones, over 60% of which are singletons. Jointly, the top ten make up 38% of the sample.

Sequences MNHEY (CDR1) and SMNVEV (CDR2) are obtained from the germline V gene (reference sequence). The CDR3 numbers 11 residues from cysteine through phenylalanine. Only the CDR3 DNA is retained, 33 bases long and in frame from the first base. In this chain, TRBV27 is recombined with TRBJ2-4; TRBD1 agrees with 8 junctional bases. The sequenced material came from CD8+ T cells sorted from blood. The receptor comes from an adult with rheumatoid arthritis. CDR3 sequence: CASGQGNIQYF. The nucleotides read TGTGCATCTGGACAGGGAAACATTCAGTACTTC.